Shown below are 3 T cell receptor beta chains from a single sample sequenced in a study of blood T cell repertoires in COVID-19. The repertoire was sequenced with immunoSEQ multiplex PCR; TCRdb's copy has only in-frame clones and lacks some. Of 75,000 to 95,000 clones listed, around nine tenths are singletons. Sequencing was performed on peripheral blood. Receptors originate from a man aged 60 to 69 with acute or convalescent COVID-19.

The V gene is TRBV20-1, the J gene TRBJ1-5; D possibly corresponds to TRBD1 (6 bases). This CDR3 region has 14 residues. Germline CDR1 and CDR2: DFQATT and SNEGSKA (reference sequence). V shed 3 bases and J shed 5 bases, with 14 bases lying between them. CDR3 sequence reads: CSASGGARYQPQHF. DNA for the CDR3: TGCAGTGCTAGTGGGGGCGCGAGATATCAGCCCCAGCATTTT.

Of note for this clone: The junction departs from germline at one end; a sequencing error may be responsible. The rearrangement uses TRBV6-1 and TRBJ1-2; D is ambiguous. Per germline, CDR1 MNHNS and CDR2 SASEGT. The CDR3 sequence is 15 residues long. The CDR3 DNA sequence: TGTGCCAGCAGTGATCCGGGGTTAGCTAAGTATGGCTACACCTTC. Protein sequence: CASSDPGLAKYGYTF.

CDR3 region: CASSADRGRVNEQFF. The CDR3 region has the DNA TGTGCCAGCAGTGCCGACAGGGGACGCGTCAATGAGCAGTTCTTC. The chain has TRBV25-1 and TRBJ2-1; TRBD1 agrees at 8 bases. CDR1 and CDR2 from the germline V gene are MGHDK and SYGVNS. The CDR3 has 15 amino acids. V trimming: 4 bases; J trimming: 6 bases; junction bases outside the gene matches: 8.